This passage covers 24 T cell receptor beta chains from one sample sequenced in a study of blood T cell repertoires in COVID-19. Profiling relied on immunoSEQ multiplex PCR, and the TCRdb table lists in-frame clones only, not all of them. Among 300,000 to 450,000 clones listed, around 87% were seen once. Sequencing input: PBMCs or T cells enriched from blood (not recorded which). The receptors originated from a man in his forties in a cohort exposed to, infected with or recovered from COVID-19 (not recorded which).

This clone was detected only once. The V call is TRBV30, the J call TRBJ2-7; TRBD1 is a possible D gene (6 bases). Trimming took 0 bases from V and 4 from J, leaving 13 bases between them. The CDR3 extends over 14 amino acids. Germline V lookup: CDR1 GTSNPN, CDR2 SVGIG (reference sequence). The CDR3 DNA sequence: TGTGCCTGGAGTGTAGGGGGACACAGGTACGAGCAGTACTTC. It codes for CAWSVGGHRYEQYF.

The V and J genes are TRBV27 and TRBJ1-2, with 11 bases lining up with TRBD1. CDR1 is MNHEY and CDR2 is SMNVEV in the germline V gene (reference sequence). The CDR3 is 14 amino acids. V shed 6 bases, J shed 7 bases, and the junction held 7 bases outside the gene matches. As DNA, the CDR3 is TGTGCCAGCAGGTCCGGGGACAGGGGGTTTGGCTACACCTTC. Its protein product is CASRSGDRGFGYTF.

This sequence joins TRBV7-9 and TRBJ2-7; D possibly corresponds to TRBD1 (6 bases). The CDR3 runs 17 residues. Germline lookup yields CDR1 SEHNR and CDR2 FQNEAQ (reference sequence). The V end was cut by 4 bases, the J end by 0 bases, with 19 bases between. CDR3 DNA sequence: TGTGCCAGCAGCTCCCGCAACCCGGGACATAGCTCCTACGAGCAGTACTTC. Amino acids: CASSSRNPGHSSYEQYF.

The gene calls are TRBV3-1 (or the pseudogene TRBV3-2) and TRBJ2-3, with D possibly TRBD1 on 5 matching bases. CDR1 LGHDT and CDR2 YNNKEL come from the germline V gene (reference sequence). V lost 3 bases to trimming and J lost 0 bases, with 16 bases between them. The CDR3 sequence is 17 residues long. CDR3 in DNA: TGTGCCAGCAGCCATAGACAGAGAACGACTAGCACAGATACGCAGTATTTT. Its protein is CASSHRQRTTSTDTQYF.

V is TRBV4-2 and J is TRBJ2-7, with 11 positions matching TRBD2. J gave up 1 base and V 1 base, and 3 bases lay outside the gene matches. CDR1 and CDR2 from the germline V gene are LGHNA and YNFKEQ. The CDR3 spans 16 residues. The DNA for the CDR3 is TGTGCCAGCAGCCAAGCCTCTAGCGGGGGGTCCTACGAGCAGTACTTC. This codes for CASSQASSGGSYEQYF.

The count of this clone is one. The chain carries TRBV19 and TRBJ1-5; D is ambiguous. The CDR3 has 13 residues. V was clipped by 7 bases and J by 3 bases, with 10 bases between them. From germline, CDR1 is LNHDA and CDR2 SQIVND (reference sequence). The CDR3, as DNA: TGTGCCAGTAACTTGAATATCAATCAGCCCCAGCATTTT. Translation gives CASNLNINQPQHF.

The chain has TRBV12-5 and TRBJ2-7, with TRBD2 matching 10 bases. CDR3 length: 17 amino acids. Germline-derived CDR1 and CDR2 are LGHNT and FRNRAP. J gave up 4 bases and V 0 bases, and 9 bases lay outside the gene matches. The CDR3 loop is CASGLVIGLAVKYEQYF. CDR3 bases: TGTGCTAGTGGTTTGGTAATCGGACTAGCGGTTAAATACGAGCAGTACTTC.

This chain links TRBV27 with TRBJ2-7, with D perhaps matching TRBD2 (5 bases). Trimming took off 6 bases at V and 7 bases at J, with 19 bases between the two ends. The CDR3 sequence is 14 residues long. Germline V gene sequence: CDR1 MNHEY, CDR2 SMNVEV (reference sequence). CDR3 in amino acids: CASSPGRGRFEQYF. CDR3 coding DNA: TGTGCCAGCAGCCCTGGCCGGGGTAGATTTGAGCAGTACTTC.

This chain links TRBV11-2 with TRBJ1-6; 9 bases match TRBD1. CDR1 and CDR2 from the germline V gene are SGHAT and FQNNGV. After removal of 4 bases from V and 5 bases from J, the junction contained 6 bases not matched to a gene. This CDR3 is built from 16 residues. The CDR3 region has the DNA TGTGCCAGCAGCTCCGGACAGGGGACTGATAATTCACCCCTCCACTTT. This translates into CASSSGQGTDNSPLHF.

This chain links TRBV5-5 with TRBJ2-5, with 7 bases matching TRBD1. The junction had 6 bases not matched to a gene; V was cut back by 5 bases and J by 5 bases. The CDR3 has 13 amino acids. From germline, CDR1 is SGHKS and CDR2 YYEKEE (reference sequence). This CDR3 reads CASSLTGLETQYF. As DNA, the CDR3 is TGTGCCAGCAGTTTGACAGGGCTGGAGACCCAGTACTTC. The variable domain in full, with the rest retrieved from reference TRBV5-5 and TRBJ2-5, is DAGVTQSPTHLIKTRGQQVTLRCSPISGHKSVSWYQQVLGQGPQFIFQYYEKEERGRGNFPDRFSARQFPNYSSELNVNALLLGDSALYLCASSLTGLETQYFGPGTRLLVL.

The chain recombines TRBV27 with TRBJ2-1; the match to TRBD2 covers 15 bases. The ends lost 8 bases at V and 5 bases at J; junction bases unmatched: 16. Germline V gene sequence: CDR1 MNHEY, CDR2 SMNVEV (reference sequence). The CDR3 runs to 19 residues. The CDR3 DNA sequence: TGTGCCAGCTCCCGACGGGGGACTAGCGGGAGGACTTTGGACAATGAGCAGTTCTTC. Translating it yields CASSRRGTSGRTLDNEQFF.

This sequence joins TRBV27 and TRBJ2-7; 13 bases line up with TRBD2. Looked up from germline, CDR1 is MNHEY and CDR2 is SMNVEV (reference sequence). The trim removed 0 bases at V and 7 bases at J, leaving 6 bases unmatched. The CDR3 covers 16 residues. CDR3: CASSLSGLAGWWEQYF. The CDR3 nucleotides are TGTGCCAGCAGTTTATCGGGACTAGCGGGATGGTGGGAGCAGTACTTC.

The CDR3 DNA reads as TGTGCCAGCAGTGAGTTGGGACTAACCTACGAGCAGTACTTC. It is translated as CASSELGLTYEQYF. The chain uses TRBV6-1 and TRBJ2-7, with 7 positions matching TRBD2. Germline values: CDR1 MNHNS, CDR2 SASEGT. CDR3 size: 14 residues. J lost 2 bases, V lost 3 bases, and 4 bases had no gene match.

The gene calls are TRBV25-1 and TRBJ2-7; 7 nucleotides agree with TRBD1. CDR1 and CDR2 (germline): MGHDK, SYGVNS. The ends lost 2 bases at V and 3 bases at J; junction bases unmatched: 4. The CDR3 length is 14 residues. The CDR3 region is CASSEPRDSYEQYF. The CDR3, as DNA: TGTGCCAGCAGTGAACCCCGGGACAGCTACGAGCAGTACTTC.

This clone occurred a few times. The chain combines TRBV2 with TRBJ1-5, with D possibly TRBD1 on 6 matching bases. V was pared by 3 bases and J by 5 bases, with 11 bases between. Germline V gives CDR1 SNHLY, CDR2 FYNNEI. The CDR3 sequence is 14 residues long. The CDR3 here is CASSDRGAYQPQHF. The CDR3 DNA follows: TGTGCCAGCAGTGACAGGGGCGCGTATCAGCCCCAGCATTTT. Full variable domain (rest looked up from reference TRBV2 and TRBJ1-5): EPEVTQTPSHQVTQMGQEVILRCVPISNHLYFYWYRQILGQKVEFLVSFYNNEISEKSEIFDDQFSVERPDGSNFTLKIRSTKLEDSAMYFCASSDRGAYQPQHFGDGTRLSIL.

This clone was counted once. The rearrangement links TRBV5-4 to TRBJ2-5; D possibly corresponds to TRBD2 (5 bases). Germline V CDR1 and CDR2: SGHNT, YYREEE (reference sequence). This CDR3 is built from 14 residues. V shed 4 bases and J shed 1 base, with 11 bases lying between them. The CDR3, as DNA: TGTGCCAGCAGCCTCCGGGGAGTCCAAGAGACCCAGTACTTC. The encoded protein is CASSLRGVQETQYF.

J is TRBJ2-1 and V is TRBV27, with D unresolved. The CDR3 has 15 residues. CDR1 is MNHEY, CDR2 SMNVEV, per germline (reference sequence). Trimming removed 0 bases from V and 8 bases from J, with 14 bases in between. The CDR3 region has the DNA TGTGCCAGCAGTTTATCCCCGATAGAGGTGCATGAGCAGTTCTTC. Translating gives CASSLSPIEVHEQFF.

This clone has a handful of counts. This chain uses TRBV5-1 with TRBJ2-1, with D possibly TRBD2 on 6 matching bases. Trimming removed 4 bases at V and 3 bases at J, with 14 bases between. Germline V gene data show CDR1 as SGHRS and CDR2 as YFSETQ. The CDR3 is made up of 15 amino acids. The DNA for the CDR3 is TGCGCCAGCAGCATTCGGGAGTATAACTACAATGAGCAGTTCTTC. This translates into CASSIREYNYNEQFF.

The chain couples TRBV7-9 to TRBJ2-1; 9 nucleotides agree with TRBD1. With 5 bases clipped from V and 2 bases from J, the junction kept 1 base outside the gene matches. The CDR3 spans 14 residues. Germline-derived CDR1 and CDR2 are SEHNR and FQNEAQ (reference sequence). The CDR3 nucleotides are TGTGCCAGCAGCAGGGACAGGGCCTACAATGAGCAGTTCTTC. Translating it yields CASSRDRAYNEQFF.

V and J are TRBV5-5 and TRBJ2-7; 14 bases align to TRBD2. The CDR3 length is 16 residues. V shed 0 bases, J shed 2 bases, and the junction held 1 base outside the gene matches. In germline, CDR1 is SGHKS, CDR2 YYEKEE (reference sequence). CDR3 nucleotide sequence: TGTGCCAGCAGCTTGGCGGGACTAGCGGGGGCCTACGAGCAGTACTTC. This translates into CASSLAGLAGAYEQYF.

The CDR3 reads CASSPGASVTDTQYF. In DNA, the CDR3 is TGCGCCAGCAGCCCGGGAGCTTCGGTCACAGATACGCAGTATTTT. The chain recombines TRBV5-1 with TRBJ2-3, with D tentatively TRBD2 (6 bases). Trimming took off 4 bases at V and 2 bases at J, with 14 bases between the two ends. The CDR3 is made up of 15 amino acids. Germline V gene lookup returns CDR1 SGHRS and CDR2 YFSETQ.

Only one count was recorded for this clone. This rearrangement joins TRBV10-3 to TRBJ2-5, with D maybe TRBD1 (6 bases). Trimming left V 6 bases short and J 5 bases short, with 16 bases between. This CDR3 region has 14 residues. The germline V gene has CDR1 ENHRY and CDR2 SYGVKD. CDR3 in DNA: TGTGCCATCAGCCCTACAGGGTCGGAGGAGACCCAGTACTTC. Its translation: CAISPTGSEETQYF.

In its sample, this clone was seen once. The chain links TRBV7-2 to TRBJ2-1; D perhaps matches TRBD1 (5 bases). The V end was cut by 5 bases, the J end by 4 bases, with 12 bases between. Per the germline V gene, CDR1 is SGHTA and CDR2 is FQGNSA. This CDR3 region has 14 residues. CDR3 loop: CASSRGQIYNEQFF. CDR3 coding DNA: TGTGCCAGCAGCCGTGGACAAATTTACAATGAGCAGTTCTTC.

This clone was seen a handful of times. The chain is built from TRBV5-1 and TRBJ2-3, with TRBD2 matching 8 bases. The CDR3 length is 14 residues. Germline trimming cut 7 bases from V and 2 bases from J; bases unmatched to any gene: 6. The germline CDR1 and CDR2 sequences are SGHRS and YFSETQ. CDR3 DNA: TGCGCCAGCGGAGCGGGAGAACCCACAGATACGCAGTATTTT. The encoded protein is CASGAGEPTDTQYF.